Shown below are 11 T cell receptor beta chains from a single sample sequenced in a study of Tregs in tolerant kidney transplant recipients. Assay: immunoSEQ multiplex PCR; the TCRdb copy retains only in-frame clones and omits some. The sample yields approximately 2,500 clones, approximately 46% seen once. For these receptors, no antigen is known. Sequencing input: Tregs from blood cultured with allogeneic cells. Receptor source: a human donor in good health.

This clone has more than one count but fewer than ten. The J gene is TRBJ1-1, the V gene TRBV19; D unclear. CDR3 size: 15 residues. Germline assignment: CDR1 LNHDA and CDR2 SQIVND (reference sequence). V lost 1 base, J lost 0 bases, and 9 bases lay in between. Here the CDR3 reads CASSIAAGVNTEAFF. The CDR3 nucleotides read TGTGCCAGTAGTATAGCGGCCGGTGTGAACACTGAAGCTTTCTTT.

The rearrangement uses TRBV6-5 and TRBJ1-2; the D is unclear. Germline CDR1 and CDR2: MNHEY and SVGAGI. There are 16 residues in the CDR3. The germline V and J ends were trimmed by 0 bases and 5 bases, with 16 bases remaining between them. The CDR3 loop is CASSYSIGRRLYGYTF. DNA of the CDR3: TGTGCCAGCAGTTACTCGATAGGCAGACGCCTTTATGGCTACACCTTC.

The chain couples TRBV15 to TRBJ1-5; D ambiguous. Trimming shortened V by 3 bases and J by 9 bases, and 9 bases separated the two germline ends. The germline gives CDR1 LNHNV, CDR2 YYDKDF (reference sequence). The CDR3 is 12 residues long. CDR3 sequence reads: CATSSGSAPQHF. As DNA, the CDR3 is TGTGCCACCAGCAGCGGGAGCGCGCCCCAGCATTTT.

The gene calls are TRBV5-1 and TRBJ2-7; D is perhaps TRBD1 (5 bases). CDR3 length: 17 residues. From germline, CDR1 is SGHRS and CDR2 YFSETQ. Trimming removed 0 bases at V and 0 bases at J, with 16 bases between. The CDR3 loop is CASSLAWKNRSSYEQYF. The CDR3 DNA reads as TGCGCCAGCAGCTTGGCGTGGAAGAACAGGAGCTCCTACGAGCAGTACTTC.

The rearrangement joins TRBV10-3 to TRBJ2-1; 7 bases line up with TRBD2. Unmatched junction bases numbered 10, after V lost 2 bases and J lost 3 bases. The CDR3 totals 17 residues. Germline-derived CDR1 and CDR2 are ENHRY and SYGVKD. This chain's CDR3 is CAISERGGSVVYNEQFF. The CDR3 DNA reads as TGTGCCATCAGTGAGCGCGGCGGGAGTGTCGTCTACAATGAGCAGTTCTTC.

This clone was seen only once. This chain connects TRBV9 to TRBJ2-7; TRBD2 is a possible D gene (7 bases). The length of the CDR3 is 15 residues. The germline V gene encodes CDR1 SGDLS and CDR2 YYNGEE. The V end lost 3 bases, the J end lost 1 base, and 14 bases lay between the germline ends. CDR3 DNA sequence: TGTGCCAGCAGCGGGGGAGGGGGATTTTCCTACGAGCAGTACTTC. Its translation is CASSGGGGFSYEQYF.

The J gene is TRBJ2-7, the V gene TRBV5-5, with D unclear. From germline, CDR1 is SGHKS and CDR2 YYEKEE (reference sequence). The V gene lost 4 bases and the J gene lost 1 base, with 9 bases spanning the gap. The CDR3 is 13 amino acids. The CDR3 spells CASSITTSYEQYF. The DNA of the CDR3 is TGTGCCAGCAGCATAACGACGTCCTACGAGCAGTACTTC.

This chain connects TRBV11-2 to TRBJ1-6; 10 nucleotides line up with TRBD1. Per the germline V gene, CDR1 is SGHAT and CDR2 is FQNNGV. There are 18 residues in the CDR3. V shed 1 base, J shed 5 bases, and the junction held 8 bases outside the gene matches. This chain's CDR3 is CASSLVGPGQGHNSPLHF. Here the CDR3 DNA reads TGTGCCAGCAGCTTAGTAGGGCCGGGACAGGGGCATAATTCACCCCTCCACTTT.

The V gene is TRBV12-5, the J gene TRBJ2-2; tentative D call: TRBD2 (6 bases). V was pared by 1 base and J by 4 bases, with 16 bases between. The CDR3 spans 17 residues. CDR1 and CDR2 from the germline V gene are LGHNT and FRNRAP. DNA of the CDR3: TGTGCTAGTGGTTTGGAGGTCGCCGCCGGGAGCACCGGGGAGCTGTTTTTT. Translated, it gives CASGLEVAAGSTGELFF.

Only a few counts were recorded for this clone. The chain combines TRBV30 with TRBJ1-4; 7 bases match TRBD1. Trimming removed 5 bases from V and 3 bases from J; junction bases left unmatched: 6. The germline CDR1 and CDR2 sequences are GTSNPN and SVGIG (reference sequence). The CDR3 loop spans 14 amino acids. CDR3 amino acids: CAWGPGQPNEKLFF. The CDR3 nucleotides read TGTGCCTGGGGCCCGGGACAGCCTAATGAAAAACTGTTTTTT. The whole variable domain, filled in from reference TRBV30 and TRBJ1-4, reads SQTIHQWPATLVQPVGSPLSLECTVEGTSNPNLYWYRQAAGRGLQLLFYSVGIGQISSEVPQNLSASRPQDRQFILSSKKLLLSDSGFYLCAWGPGQPNEKLFFGSGTQLSVL.

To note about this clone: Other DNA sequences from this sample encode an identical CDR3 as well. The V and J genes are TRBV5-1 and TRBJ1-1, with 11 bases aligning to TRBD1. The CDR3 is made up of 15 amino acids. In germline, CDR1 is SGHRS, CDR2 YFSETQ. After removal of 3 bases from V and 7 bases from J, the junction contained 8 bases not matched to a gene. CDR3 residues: CASSYNYGTGGEAFF. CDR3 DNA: TGCGCCAGCAGCTACAATTACGGGACAGGGGGTGAAGCTTTCTTT.